This T cell receptor beta chain came from a study of T cell responses to AZD1222 COVID-19 vaccine. Of note for this clone: Its antigen is undetermined.

Whole-study results and caveats: Spike-wide coverage was observed for vaccine-associated CD4 TCRs, with dominant responses at 160-218 and 743-854.

The data were produced by immunoSEQ multiplex PCR, yet TCRdb's version contains in-frame clones alone and is incomplete. The sample lists 120,000 or so clones; about 88% were seen once. Trimming left V 0 bases short and J 7 bases short, with 10 bases between. Germline V gene data show CDR1 as SGHNT and CDR2 as YYREEE (reference sequence). This CDR3 contains 13 residues. The chain is built from TRBV5-4 and TRBJ1-2; D perhaps matches TRBD1 (5 bases). The input for sequencing was peripheral blood, taken on day 0 of MenACWY control vaccination. The receptor was derived from an adult in good health. CDR3 sequence (DNA): TGTGCCAGCAGCTTGGGCAGGGTAGCTGGCTACACCTTC. Encoded protein: CASSLGRVAGYTF.